This T cell receptor (beta chain) is drawn from a study of PD-1 blockade in mismatch repair-deficient tumors. Data came from immunoSEQ multiplex PCR; TCRdb stores just in-frame clones and leaves some out. The sample includes approximately 23,000 clones, approximately 84% seen only once; the top ten take 2.5% to 3%. The germline CDR1 and CDR2 sequences are SGHRS and YFSETQ. The CDR3 extends over 14 amino acids. V lost 2 bases to trimming and J lost 2 bases; unmatched junction nucleotides: 2. The specimen was PBMCs, collected before pembrolizumab treatment. The TCR was taken from an adult with mismatch repair-deficient cancer. The chain carries TRBV5-1 and TRBJ2-3, with TRBD2 identical over 7 bases. The CDR3 DNA is TGCGCCAGCAGCTTCGGGGGGTACACAGATACGCAGTATTTT. It encodes CASSFGGYTDTQYF.